Reported below is one TCR beta chain. Antigen unknown. The entry originates in a study of post-analysis software for immune sequencing data. Study-level information: Relapsing-remitting, secondary progressive and progressive-relapsing multiple sclerosis courses were included.

The germline gives CDR1 SQVTM, CDR2 ANQGSEA. Trimming removed 7 bases from V and 0 bases from J, with 7 bases in between. This CDR3 comprises 11 residues. Study-level results: About five TRBV segments, including TRBV5-6, TRBV5-1 and TRBV20-1, were more frequent in patients than controls. Multiple sclerosis patients showed significantly lower normalized Chao1 diversity than controls did.

Built from TCR beta cDNA, the libraries had unique molecular identifiers in them. Out of roughly 0.85 to 11 million T cells, a few hundred thousand cDNA molecules were generated. MiXCR, run by TCRdb on the PCR reads, gives a single entry per CDR3 protein. The data show approximately 570,000 distinct CDR3 sequences, 44% seen once. The chain employs TRBV29-1 and TRBJ2-7; no firm D call. Sequencing input: blood. The sequence was obtained from a girl under 18 with multiple sclerosis. CDR3 DNA sequence: TGCAGCGCCGCGAGCTCCTACGAGCAGTACTTC. It yields the protein CSAASSYEQYF.